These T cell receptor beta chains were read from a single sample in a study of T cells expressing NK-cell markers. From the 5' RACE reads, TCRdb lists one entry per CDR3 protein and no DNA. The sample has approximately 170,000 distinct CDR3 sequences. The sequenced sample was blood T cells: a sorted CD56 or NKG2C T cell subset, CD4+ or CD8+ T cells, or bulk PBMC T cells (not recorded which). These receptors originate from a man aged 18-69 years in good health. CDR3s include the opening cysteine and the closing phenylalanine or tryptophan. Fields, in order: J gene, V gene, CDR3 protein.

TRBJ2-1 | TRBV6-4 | CASTPTSGDINEQFF
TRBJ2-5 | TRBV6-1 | CASNPGTGPQETQYF
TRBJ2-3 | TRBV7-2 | CASSLKAPTDTQYF
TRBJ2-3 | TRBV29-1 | CSVARDRGLADTQYF
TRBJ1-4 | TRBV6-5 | CASSYSRTRTGPSEKLFF
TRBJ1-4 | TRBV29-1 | CSARTGTGYEKLFF
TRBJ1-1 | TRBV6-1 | CASRRDSYTLNTEAFF
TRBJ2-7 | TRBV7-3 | CASSLSQGREQYF
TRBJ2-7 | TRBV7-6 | CASSLLQGGEQYF
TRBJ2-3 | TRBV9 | CASSPGGGSSTDTQYF
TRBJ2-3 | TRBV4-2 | CASSQLTSGGSDTQYF
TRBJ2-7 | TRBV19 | CASSMFPDRVYEQYF
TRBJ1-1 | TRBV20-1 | CSARDKMNTEAFF
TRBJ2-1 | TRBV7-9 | CASSLATGGEKVEQFF
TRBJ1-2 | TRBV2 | CASSKTGQGQNYGYTF
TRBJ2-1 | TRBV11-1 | CASSLRASGGAISNEQFF
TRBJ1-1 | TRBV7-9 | CASSHTGLNTEAFF
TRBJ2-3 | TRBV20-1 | CSASSGGASWADTQYF
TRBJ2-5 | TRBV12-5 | CASGQPRQGQETQYF
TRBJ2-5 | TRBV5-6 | CASSFTGVRVETQYF
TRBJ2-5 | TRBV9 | CASSPRTGAWETQYF
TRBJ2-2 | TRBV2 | CASSEDGDSNTGELFF
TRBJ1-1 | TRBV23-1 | CASSQHGTGDPEAFF
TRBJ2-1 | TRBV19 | CASSIRGEVAGYNEQFF
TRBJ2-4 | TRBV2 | CASRVAGVGNIQYF
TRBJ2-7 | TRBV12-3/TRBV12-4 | CASSVDRDVYEQYF
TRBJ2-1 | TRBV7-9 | CASSFSGGVYNEQFF
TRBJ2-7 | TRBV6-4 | CASTWGTGSRVSYEQYF
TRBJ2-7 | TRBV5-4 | CASSLEGDRAVYEQYF
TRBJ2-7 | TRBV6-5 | CASSYAGDEQYF
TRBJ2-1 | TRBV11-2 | CASSLGRDRFSSYNEQFF
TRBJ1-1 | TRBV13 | CASSLSNTEAFF
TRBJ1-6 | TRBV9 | CASSPRTGGWNSPLHF